The clone carrying this T cell receptor beta chain has at least ten counts. Its antigen is undetermined. This table comes from immunoSEQ multiplex PCR, and its TCRdb copy is limited to in-frame clones, with some not included. The table includes under 70,000 clones, approximately 85% detected once. This entry is derived from a study of glioma-infiltrating T cells after dendritic cell vaccination. There are 15 residues in the CDR3. Regarding the study as a whole: No direct clonality-survival link was found; a diverse polyclonal response may matter.

Isocitrate dehydrogenase mutation was absent in all glioblastoma patients. This rearrangement joins TRBV21-1 to TRBJ2-1; the table's D call TRBD2 went unverified against the DNA. TRBV21-1 corresponds to a pseudogene. This receptor was identified in a human donor with glioblastoma. The starting material was blood, obtained before dendritic cell vaccination. CDR3 protein: CASSALRGGYNEQFF. CDR3 nucleotides: TGTGCCAGCAGCGCCCTGAGGGGGGGGTACAATGAGCAGTTCTTC.